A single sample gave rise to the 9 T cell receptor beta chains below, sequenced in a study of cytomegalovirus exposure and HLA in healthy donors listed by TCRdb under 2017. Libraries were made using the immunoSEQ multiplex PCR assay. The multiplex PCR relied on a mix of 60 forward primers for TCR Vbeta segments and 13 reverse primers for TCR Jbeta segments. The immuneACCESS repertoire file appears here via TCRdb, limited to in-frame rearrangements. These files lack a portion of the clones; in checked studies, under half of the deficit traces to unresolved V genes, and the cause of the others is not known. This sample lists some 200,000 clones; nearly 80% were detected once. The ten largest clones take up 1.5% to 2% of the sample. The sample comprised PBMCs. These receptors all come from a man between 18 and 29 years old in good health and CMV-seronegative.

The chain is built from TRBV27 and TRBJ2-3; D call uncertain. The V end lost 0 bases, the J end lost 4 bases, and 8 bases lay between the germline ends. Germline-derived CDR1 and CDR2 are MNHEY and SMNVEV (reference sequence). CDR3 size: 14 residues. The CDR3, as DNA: TGTGCCAGCAGTTTATCGCACGCGCCAGATACGCAGTATTTT. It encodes CASSLSHAPDTQYF.

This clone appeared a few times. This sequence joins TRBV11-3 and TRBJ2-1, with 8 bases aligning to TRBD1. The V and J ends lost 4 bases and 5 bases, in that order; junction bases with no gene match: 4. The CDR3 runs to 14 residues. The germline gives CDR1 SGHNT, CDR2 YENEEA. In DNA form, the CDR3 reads TGTGCCAGCAGCTCAACAGGGGGTCACAATGAGCAGTTCTTC. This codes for CASSSTGGHNEQFF.

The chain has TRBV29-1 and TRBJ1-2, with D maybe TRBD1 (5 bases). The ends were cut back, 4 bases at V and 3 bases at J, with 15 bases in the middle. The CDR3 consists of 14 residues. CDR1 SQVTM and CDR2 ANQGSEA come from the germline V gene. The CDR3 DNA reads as TGCAGCGTTGGGAGAAGGGGATTGGACTATGGCTACACCTTC. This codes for CSVGRRGLDYGYTF.

The CDR3 nucleotides read TGTGCCAGCAGTTTAGGGTACAGGGTCGGCGAGCAGTACTTC. Residues: CASSLGYRVGEQYF. The V gene is TRBV27, the J gene TRBJ2-7; possibly TRBD1 for D (6 bases). The CDR3 consists of 14 residues. Per the germline V gene, CDR1 is MNHEY and CDR2 is SMNVEV (reference sequence). Trimming took 2 bases from V and 6 from J, leaving 14 bases between them.

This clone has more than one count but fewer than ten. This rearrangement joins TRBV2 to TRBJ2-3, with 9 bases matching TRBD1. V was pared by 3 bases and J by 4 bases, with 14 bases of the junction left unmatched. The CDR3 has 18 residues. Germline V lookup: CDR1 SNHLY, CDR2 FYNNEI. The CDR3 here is CASSDQTDRGLAADTQYF. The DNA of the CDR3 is TGTGCCAGCAGTGATCAAACGGACAGGGGACTCGCCGCAGATACGCAGTATTTT.

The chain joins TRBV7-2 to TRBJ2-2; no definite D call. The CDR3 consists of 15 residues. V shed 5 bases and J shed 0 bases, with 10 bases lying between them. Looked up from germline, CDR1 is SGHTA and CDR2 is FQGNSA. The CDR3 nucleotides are TGTGCCAGCAGCAGAGAGAGTTCGAACACCGGGGAGCTGTTTTTT. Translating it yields CASSRESSNTGELFF.

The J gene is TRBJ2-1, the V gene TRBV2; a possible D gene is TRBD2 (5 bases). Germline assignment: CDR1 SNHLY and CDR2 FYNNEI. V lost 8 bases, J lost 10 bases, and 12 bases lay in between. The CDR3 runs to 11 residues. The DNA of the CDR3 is TGTGCCAGCCGGGGAGAGGCCGAGCAGTTCTTC. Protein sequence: CASRGEAEQFF. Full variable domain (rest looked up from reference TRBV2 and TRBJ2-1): EPEVTQTPSHQVTQMGQEVILRCVPISNHLYFYWYRQILGQKVEFLVSFYNNEISEKSEIFDDQFSVERPDGSNFTLKIRSTKLEDSAMYFCASRGEAEQFFGPGTRLTVL.

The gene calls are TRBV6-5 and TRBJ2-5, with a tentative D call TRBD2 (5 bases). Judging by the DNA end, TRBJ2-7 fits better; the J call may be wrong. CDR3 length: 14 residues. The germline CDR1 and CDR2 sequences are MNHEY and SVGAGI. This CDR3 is CASSYYSGNYEQYF. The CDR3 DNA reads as TGTGCCAGCAGTTACTACTCCGGGAACTACGAGCAGTACTTC.

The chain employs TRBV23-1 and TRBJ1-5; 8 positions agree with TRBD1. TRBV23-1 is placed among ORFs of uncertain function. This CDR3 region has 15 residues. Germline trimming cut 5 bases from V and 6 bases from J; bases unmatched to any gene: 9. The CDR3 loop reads CASSFGQGAGQPQHF. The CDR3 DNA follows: TGCGCCAGCAGTTTCGGGCAGGGGGCAGGTCAGCCCCAGCATTTT.